What follows is one T cell receptor (beta chain) and its context. Authors' data handling: Amplification of reference gene primers provided the estimated nucleated cell counts. The protocol was immunoSEQ multiplex PCR, while the TCRdb copy is restricted to in-frame clones and leaves out a portion. The DNA was the basis for D and trimming; V, J and clone size are from that table. The repertoire consists of fewer than 500,000 clones, with more than 85% occurring once and the leading ten covering roughly 4%. This entry comes from a study of blood T cell repertoires in COVID-19. The length of the CDR3 is 15 residues. Per germline, CDR1 GTSNPN and CDR2 SVGIG (reference sequence). After removal of 4 bases from V and 4 bases from J, the junction contained 11 bases not matched to a gene.

The chain uses TRBV30 and TRBJ1-1, with TRBD1 matching 8 bases. The TCR sequence derives from a woman between 25 and 40 years old with acute or convalescent COVID-19. Material for sequencing was peripheral blood. CDR3: CAWTSRQGSSTEAFF. The CDR3 nucleotides are TGTGCCTGGACCTCAAGACAGGGGTCAAGCACTGAAGCTTTCTTT.